Below, 32 T cell receptor beta chains from the same sample are listed, as sequenced in a study of blood T cell repertoires in COVID-19. Only in-frame clones appear in the TCRdb table, and some are missing; sequencing was by immunoSEQ multiplex PCR. The sample records around 200,000 clones, 70% to 90% being singletons. Sequencing input: peripheral blood. Source of these receptors: a human donor with active or convalescent COVID-19. The donor label of this sample is uncertain.

V is TRBV9 and J is TRBJ1-1; D unresolved. V was cut by 0 bases and J by 0 bases, with 6 bases left in between. This CDR3 spans 14 amino acids. Germline-derived CDR1 and CDR2 are SGDLS and YYNGEE. The CDR3 DNA reads TGTGCCAGCAGCGTAGGTTCAATGAACACTGAAGCTTTCTTT. This codes for CASSVGSMNTEAFF.

This chain connects TRBV28 to TRBJ2-3; 10 bases align to TRBD2. J lost 0 bases, V lost 3 bases, and 6 bases had no gene match. CDR1 and CDR2 (germline): MDHEN, SYDVKM. The CDR3 totals 17 residues. The CDR3 loop is CASSFLVSGGSTDTQYF. As DNA, the CDR3 is TGTGCCAGCAGTTTCCTCGTTAGCGGGGGGAGCACAGATACGCAGTATTTT.

The J gene is TRBJ2-3, the V gene TRBV10-3; 9 bases align to TRBD2. CDR1 is ENHRY and CDR2 is SYGVKD in the germline V gene. Losses at the gene ends were 8 bases for V and 1 base for J; bases not matched to a gene: 7. This CDR3 has 15 amino acids. CDR3 in amino acids: CAIGAGGGGTDTQYF. In nucleotides, the CDR3 is TGTGCCATCGGAGCGGGGGGTGGAGGCACAGATACGCAGTATTTT.

V gene TRBV19 combines with J gene TRBJ2-3; D may be TRBD1 (6 bases). Trimming shortened V by 7 bases and J by 8 bases, and 25 bases separated the two germline ends. The CDR3 is made up of 16 amino acids. Germline V gene data show CDR1 as LNHDA and CDR2 as SQIVND (reference sequence). This chain's CDR3 is CASTPGRGDLSVTQYF. The CDR3, as DNA: TGTGCCAGTACCCCGGGCAGGGGCGACCTCAGCGTTACGCAGTATTTT.

V is TRBV7-2 and J is TRBJ2-7; 7 nucleotides line up with TRBD2. Germline V gene lookup returns CDR1 SGHTA and CDR2 FQGNSA. V dropped 6 bases and J dropped 6; count of bases not matched to a gene: 14. The CDR3 spans 15 residues. Here the CDR3 reads CASRRPLAGHFEQYF. The CDR3 DNA sequence: TGTGCCAGCAGACGCCCCTTAGCGGGCCACTTCGAGCAGTACTTC.

The J gene is TRBJ2-5, the V gene TRBV5-1; a weak D match, TRBD2 (5 bases). The germline gives CDR1 SGHRS, CDR2 YFSETQ. CDR3 length equals 15 residues. V lost 0 bases and J 3 bases, leaving 12 bases between the germline ends. CDR3 sequence: CASSLGGSEKETQYF. The DNA for the CDR3 is TGCGCCAGCAGCTTGGGAGGTAGCGAGAAAGAGACCCAGTACTTC.

This clone was detected once. The rearrangement uses TRBV27 and TRBJ2-1, with 8 bases that match TRBD2. CDR1 is MNHEY and CDR2 is SMNVEV in the germline V gene (reference sequence). CDR3 size: 17 residues. V lost 6 bases, J lost 0 bases, and 10 bases stayed unmatched. In DNA, the CDR3 is TGTGCCAGCAGACTCGACCCCGGGGGGGCCTCCTACAATGAGCAGTTCTTC. Its translation: CASRLDPGGASYNEQFF.

This clone occurred a few times. The rearrangement uses TRBV4-2 and TRBJ1-5; a possible D gene is TRBD1 (6 bases). Germline-derived CDR1 and CDR2 are LGHNA and YNFKEQ. CDR3 length: 17 amino acids. With 0 bases removed from V and 3 bases from J, the gap between germline ends came to 15 bases. The CDR3 DNA is TGTGCCAGCAGCCAAGATCGAGGGCAGGGGTACAATCAGCCCCAGCATTTT. Translation gives CASSQDRGQGYNQPQHF.

V is TRBV6-6 and J is TRBJ1-1, with D maybe TRBD1 (6 bases). Germline V gene lookup returns CDR1 MNHNY and CDR2 SVGAGI (reference sequence). V was shortened by 5 bases and J by 4 bases, with 23 bases between the two germline ends. The CDR3 covers 17 residues. CDR3 DNA sequence: TGTGCCAGCAGTCCCCTGCCGGGACAAGGTGGCGGCACTGAAGCTTTCTTT. Translating gives CASSPLPGQGGGTEAFF.

The chain uses TRBV3-1 (or the pseudogene TRBV3-2) and TRBJ2-3; TRBD2 matches 7 bases. The germline V gene encodes CDR1 LGHDT and CDR2 YNNKEL (reference sequence). Trimming cost V 2 bases and J 4 bases; bases outside gene matches: 12. CDR3 length: 17 amino acids. In DNA, the CDR3 is TGTGCCAGCAGCCAACGAAGGAGCGGGGTTCGAGCAGATACGCAGTATTTT. Protein product: CASSQRRSGVRADTQYF.

The rearrangement joins TRBV12-3 or TRBV12-4 to TRBJ1-2; D may be TRBD1 (5 bases). This CDR3 comprises 11 residues. V lost 4 bases and J 9 bases, leaving 9 bases between the germline ends. For the CDR3, the DNA is TGTGCCAGCAGTTCCAGGGCTAGCTACACCTTC. It is translated as CASSSRASYTF.

The V call is TRBV27, the J call TRBJ1-5; D call uncertain. The V gene's germline CDR1 is MNHEY and CDR2 SMNVEV (reference sequence). This CDR3 is 14 amino acids long. Deletions cut 9 bases from V and 0 bases from J, with 12 bases between. CDR3 DNA: TGTGCCAGTAGAGGTTCTCTTAGCAATCAGCCCCAGCATTTT. Translation gives CASRGSLSNQPQHF.

J is TRBJ1-2 and V is TRBV6-1; TRBD1 aligns across 9 bases. CDR3 length: 16 amino acids. Germline V CDR1 and CDR2: MNHNS, SASEGT. The J segment lost 4 bases and the V segment lost 0 bases, leaving 6 bases of the junction unmatched. The CDR3, as DNA: TGTGCCAGCAGTGAAGCCGGGACAGGGTTCACCTATGGCTACACCTTC. This codes for CASSEAGTGFTYGYTF.

The chain employs TRBV24-1 and TRBJ2-5, with D maybe TRBD2 (5 bases). The CDR3 totals 15 residues. V lost 5 bases to trimming and J lost 4 bases, with 16 bases between them. Germline V gene data show CDR1 as KGHDR and CDR2 as SFDVKD. CDR3: CATSATLPRGETQYF. DNA of the CDR3: TGTGCCACCAGTGCGACCCTGCCCCGGGGAGAGACCCAGTACTTC.

The chain links TRBV6-5 to TRBJ2-1; TRBD1 agrees at 10 bases. This CDR3 comprises 14 residues. CDR1 is MNHEY, CDR2 SVGAGI, per germline. V gave up 2 bases and J gave up 10 bases; unmatched junction bases: 5. The CDR3: CASSYMTGGGEQFF. The CDR3 nucleotides read TGTGCCAGCAGTTACATGACAGGGGGCGGGGAGCAGTTCTTC.

The J gene is TRBJ1-1, the V gene TRBV7-2; perhaps TRBD1 as D (6 bases). This CDR3 has 16 residues. Germline-derived CDR1 and CDR2 are SGHTA and FQGNSA. V lost 1 base to trimming and J lost 2 bases, with 14 bases between them. CDR3 sequence reads: CASSLGTQGRNTEAFF. As DNA, the CDR3 is TGTGCCAGCAGCTTAGGGACGCAGGGGAGAAACACTGAAGCTTTCTTT.

The J gene is TRBJ1-2, the V gene TRBV30; 7 bases line up with TRBD1. The V gene's germline CDR1 is GTSNPN and CDR2 SVGIG (reference sequence). Trimming took 3 bases from V and 4 from J; bases not matched to a gene: 5. The CDR3 totals 13 residues. CDR3 sequence: CAWSEYRGYGYTF. The CDR3 DNA is TGTGCCTGGAGCGAGTACAGGGGCTATGGCTACACCTTC.

This clone has a single count. The rearrangement joins TRBV7-9 to TRBJ2-2; 10 bases align to TRBD2. Trimming cost V 9 bases and J 0 bases; bases outside gene matches: 16. The CDR3 consists of 19 residues. Germline V gives CDR1 SEHNR, CDR2 FQNEAQ (reference sequence). CDR3 sequence reads: CASKAGGVEKVANTGELFF. CDR3 sequence (DNA): TGTGCCAGTAAAGCGGGAGGGGTAGAGAAAGTCGCGAACACCGGGGAGCTGTTTTTT.

V usage is TRBV28 and J usage is TRBJ1-2; 9 bases line up with TRBD1. Losses at the gene ends were 11 bases for V and 2 bases for J; bases not matched to a gene: 9. Looked up from germline, CDR1 is MDHEN and CDR2 is SYDVKM. The CDR3 is made up of 14 amino acids. The CDR3 DNA sequence: TGTGCCGGTGGGACAGGGAAGTACAACTATGGCTACACCTTC. As protein: CAGGTGKYNYGYTF.

The V and J genes are TRBV11-1 and TRBJ2-3, with a possible D match to TRBD1 (5 bases). V shed 2 bases and J shed 4 bases, with 16 bases lying between them. Per germline, CDR1 SGHAT and CDR2 FQDESV (reference sequence). This CDR3 region has 16 residues. The CDR3 nucleotides are TGTGCCAGCAGCTTACGATGGGGCCCCATCCCAGATACGCAGTATTTT. Its protein product is CASSLRWGPIPDTQYF.

The V call is TRBV5-1, the J call TRBJ2-7, with D possibly being TRBD2 (5 bases). The CDR3 loop spans 13 amino acids. The germline V and J ends were trimmed by 0 bases and 3 bases, with 7 bases remaining between them. The germline gives CDR1 SGHRS, CDR2 YFSETQ. In DNA form, the CDR3 reads TGCGCCAGCAGCTTGGGGGGAGTCTACGAGCAGTACTTC. It encodes CASSLGGVYEQYF.

This clone was recorded a few times. The rearrangement joins TRBV10-1 to TRBJ2-1; TRBD2 matches 8 bases. The V gene's germline CDR1 is WNHNN and CDR2 SYGVQD (reference sequence). Trimming took 4 bases from V and 0 from J; bases not matched to a gene: 2. The CDR3 is 15 amino acids. This CDR3 is CASSGGGSSYNEQFF. The CDR3 coding sequence is TGCGCCAGCAGTGGCGGGGGGAGCTCCTACAATGAGCAGTTCTTC.

The rearrangement joins TRBV5-3 to TRBJ2-1; 7 nucleotides match TRBD1. TRBV5-3 qualifies as an ORF whose function is uncertain. After removal of 4 bases from V and 4 bases from J, the junction contained 2 bases not matched to a gene. The CDR3 consists of 13 residues. The chain's CDR3 is CARSEGQYNEQFF. DNA for the CDR3: TGTGCCAGAAGCGAGGGACAGTACAATGAGCAGTTCTTC.

This chain links TRBV11-2 with TRBJ2-3; 7 bases agree with TRBD2. The germline V gene has CDR1 SGHAT and CDR2 FQNNGV. V lost 2 bases to trimming and J lost 2 bases; unmatched junction nucleotides: 4. This CDR3 region has 15 residues. Written as DNA, the CDR3 is TGTGCCAGCAGCTTAAGGGGAGGGCCCACAGATACGCAGTATTTT. This codes for CASSLRGGPTDTQYF.

The chain carries TRBV5-6 and TRBJ1-3; the D gene is possibly TRBD1 (5 bases). Germline assignment: CDR1 SGHDT and CDR2 YYEEEE. The length of the CDR3 is 14 residues. V shed 6 bases and J shed 1 base, with 11 bases lying between them. The CDR3 nucleotides are TGTGCCAGCACCATCCAGGGTTCTGGAAACACCATATATTTT. It is translated as CASTIQGSGNTIYF.

This sequence joins TRBV6-2 or TRBV6-3 and TRBJ2-3; maybe TRBD2 (7 bases). Germline-derived CDR1 and CDR2 are MNHEY and SVGEGT. V lost 4 bases and J 3 bases, leaving 14 bases between the germline ends. This CDR3 contains 15 residues. The CDR3 loop is CASSLLQGGTDTQYF. Here the CDR3 DNA reads TGTGCCAGCAGTTTATTACAGGGAGGGACAGATACGCAGTATTTT.

CDR3 sequence reads: CASSEALAGGADTQYF. The CDR3 bases are TGTGCCAGCAGTGAAGCTTTAGCGGGAGGGGCAGATACGCAGTATTTT. The chain couples TRBV6-1 to TRBJ2-3, with 11 bases identical to TRBD2. CDR3 length equals 16 residues. Germline assignment: CDR1 MNHNS and CDR2 SASEGT. Trimming took 0 bases from V and 4 from J; bases not matched to a gene: 3.

CDR3 protein: CASSLDPQATNYGYTF. The CDR3, as DNA: TGCGCCAGCAGCTTGGACCCCCAGGCGACTAACTATGGCTACACCTTC. V gene TRBV5-1 combines with J gene TRBJ1-2, with unresolved D. CDR3 length: 16 residues. Germline lookup yields CDR1 SGHRS and CDR2 YFSETQ. V lost 0 bases, J lost 0 bases, and 12 bases lay in between.

The count of this clone is one. The rearrangement joins TRBV3-1 (or the pseudogene TRBV3-2) to TRBJ2-1; D ambiguous. V was pared by 3 bases and J by 8 bases, with 8 bases between. Germline lookup yields CDR1 LGHDT and CDR2 YNNKEL (reference sequence). This CDR3 spans 12 amino acids. The CDR3 loop is CASSQVSDEQFF. The DNA for the CDR3 is TGTGCCAGCAGCCAGGTTAGTGATGAGCAGTTCTTC.

The V call is TRBV3-1 (or the pseudogene TRBV3-2), the J call TRBJ1-4; TRBD1 matches at 8 bases. Germline values: CDR1 LGHDT, CDR2 YNNKEL (reference sequence). With 8 bases clipped from V and 14 bases from J, the junction kept 10 bases outside the gene matches. The CDR3 sequence is 12 residues long. CDR3: CASGKDRASLFF. The CDR3 DNA reads TGTGCCAGCGGGAAGGACAGGGCGTCTCTGTTTTTT.

Worth noting for this clone: At one end the junction does not follow the germline gene, possibly because of a read error. This chain connects TRBV10-3 to TRBJ2-7, with D perhaps TRBD2 (6 bases). Per germline, CDR1 ENHRY and CDR2 SYGVKD. The CDR3 totals 13 residues. Here the CDR3 reads CAIQVGSSDEQYF. CDR3 nucleotide sequence: TGTGCCATCCAAGTCGGGAGCTCCGACGAGCAGTACTTC.

The CDR3 region has the DNA TGTGCCAGCAGCTCACAGGGGGCCTATGGCTACACCTTC. Translation: CASSSQGAYGYTF. The gene calls are TRBV27 and TRBJ1-2; 9 positions agree with TRBD1. This CDR3 region has 13 residues. Germline V CDR1 and CDR2: MNHEY, SMNVEV (reference sequence). After removal of 6 bases from V and 4 bases from J, the junction contained 3 bases not matched to a gene.